This T cell receptor beta chain originates from a study of molecular identifiers for immune sequencing clone quantification. Regarding the study as a whole: Shared barcodes on identical TCR molecules could underestimate the sizes of highly expanded clones.

Germline V CDR1 and CDR2: SEHNR, FQNEAQ (reference sequence). Trimming removed 0 bases at V and 4 bases at J, with 9 bases between. This CDR3 contains 14 residues. This clonotype was observed a few times. Its antigen remains unidentified. Sorting defined naive CD8 T cells as CD8+CD4-CCR7+CD45RA+. Libraries of bulk TCR were made by previously described methods (with listed TCR primers). TCRdb redid the calling of the PCR reads with MiXCR, one entry per CDR3 protein. The repertoire holds about 640,000 distinct CDR3 sequences, with just under 20% as singletons. The source is a human donor in good health. Some libraries in this study had Jurkat cell RNA spiked in. This chain uses TRBV7-9 with TRBJ1-2; no reliable D call. Material: naive CD8+ T cells from blood, with Jurkat cell RNA spiked in. The sample's subset: FACS-sorted CD8+CD4-CCR7+CD45RA+ naive T cells. The CDR3 DNA reads as TGTGCCAGCAGCTTAGCGGGTTCAGGCTATGGCTACACCTTC. Translating gives CASSLAGSGYGYTF.